This TCR beta chain was sequenced during a study of blood T cell repertoires in COVID-19. Across the study: Sites in the United States, Italy and Spain provided acute and convalescent COVID-19 samples. In each case, the material was cDNA or gDNA derived from T cells, B-cell-depleted T cells, or PBMCs.

Trimming cost V 3 bases and J 3 bases; bases outside gene matches: 5. This CDR3 comprises 16 residues. Germline CDR1 ENHRY, CDR2 SYGVKD. Study processing details: Counts of nucleated cells, estimated from reference gene primer amplification, were obtained. Measured with immunoSEQ multiplex PCR; TCRdb has only the in-frame clones, and not every one. V and J calls and clone size are given by that table; D and trimming were obtained from the DNA. Here the sample spans some 170,000 clones, 60% to 85% being singletons. This clonotype was sampled from a man between 60 and 75 years old with acute or convalescent COVID-19. The sample taken for sequencing was peripheral blood. This rearrangement joins TRBV10-3 to TRBJ1-5; TRBD1 matches at 10 bases. The CDR3 nucleotides read TGTGCCATCAGTGACCCGGGACAGGGGTTCAATCAGCCCCAGCATTTT. It encodes CAISDPGQGFNQPQHF.